The rows below give T cell receptor beta chains drawn from one sample of a study of blood T cell repertoires in COVID-19. TCRdb's copy holds only in-frame clones and misses some; the assay was immunoSEQ multiplex PCR. This sample has 200,000 to 250,000 clones; about four fifths occur once, and the top ten carry around 3.5%. Sequencing was done on a sample of peripheral blood. The receptors stem from a woman older than 75 with acute or convalescent COVID-19. Both conserved end residues are part of each CDR3.

j_call | v_call | cdr3_aa
TRBJ1-2 | TRBV3-1/TRBV3-2 | CASSQTGNYGYTF
TRBJ1-1 | TRBV7-9 | CASSPSGTEAFF
TRBJ1-6 | TRBV12-3/TRBV12-4 | CASSLTGRSPLHF
TRBJ1-2 | TRBV6-5 | CASSFRDSSYTF
TRBJ1-2 | TRBV5-1 | CASSPRTVNYGYTF
TRBJ1-2 | TRBV3-1/TRBV3-2 | CASSQVEGGYTF
TRBJ1-1 | TRBV5-1 | CASSYGTGGFNTEAFF
TRBJ1-6 | TRBV6-6 | CASSRSSQTNSPLHF
TRBJ1-4 | TRBV11-2 | CASSSSSWGNEKLFF
TRBJ2-3 | TRBV7-9 | CASSLSQGRVQDTQYF
TRBJ2-2 | TRBV10-3 | CAISEGGISDTGELFF
TRBJ1-2 | TRBV5-1 | CASTSERQGYGYTF
TRBJ1-2 | TRBV18 | CASSPNSQEYGYTF
TRBJ1-5 | TRBV2 | CASRDGQYNQPQHF
TRBJ1-1 | TRBV27 | CASSFRQYSTEAFF
TRBJ2-3 | TRBV5-6 | CASSLDSGGTWDTQYF
TRBJ1-4 | TRBV5-4 | CASSRDSFATNEKLFF
TRBJ2-1 | TRBV19 | CASSRGQGSINEQFF
TRBJ2-7 | TRBV11-2 | CASSLRVAGGPYEQYF
TRBJ2-7 | TRBV19 | CASSKTGGFSYEQYF
TRBJ1-1 | TRBV4-1 | CASSSRDGGARNTEAFF
TRBJ2-1 | TRBV6-1 | CASSEMFRYNEQFF
TRBJ1-6 | TRBV6-5 | CASSYSARANSPLHF
TRBJ2-3 | TRBV5-1 | CASSLASSGRSPNTQYF
TRBJ1-1 | TRBV10-3 | CATLGGTGGFEAFF
TRBJ2-3 | TRBV5-4 | CASSKGTSTDTQYF
TRBJ2-7 | TRBV3-1/TRBV3-2 | CASSQGLNSGGYEQYF
TRBJ2-5 | TRBV18 | CASSLRGLAGDQETQYF
TRBJ1-3 | TRBV11-2 | CASSPTTGRGNTIYF
TRBJ1-2 | TRBV14 | CASSQVGGAGGPYGYTF
TRBJ1-3 | TRBV7-8 | CASSLRRYSLVRDTIYF
TRBJ1-5 | TRBV19 | CASSIPGGGNYQPQHF
TRBJ2-7 | TRBV6-6 | CASSKPSYEQYF
TRBJ2-1 | TRBV28 | CASSTIGGATEQFF
TRBJ2-3 | TRBV9 | CASSSSGGRTDTQYF
TRBJ1-2 | TRBV27 | CASSRQGAHYGYTF
TRBJ2-7 | TRBV28 | CASSTAGQGDEQYF
TRBJ1-1 | TRBV7-9 | CASTARDEAFF
TRBJ2-7 | TRBV9 | CASSTRDRALWAYF
TRBJ2-5 | TRBV6-5 | CASSKPLTGAVAQYF
TRBJ2-7 | TRBV27 | CASIRTGTYEQYF
TRBJ1-1 | TRBV19 | CASNIPNRGNTEAFF
TRBJ1-5 | TRBV7-2 | CASSRDSGQPQHF
TRBJ2-2 | TRBV3-1/TRBV3-2 | CASSQDRGDTGELFF
TRBJ1-4 | TRBV30 | CAWSGRENEKLFF
TRBJ1-2 | TRBV25-1 | CASSEGDWYGYTF
TRBJ2-3 | TRBV7-3 | CASSPYRGAKDTQYF
TRBJ2-3 | TRBV2 | CASMRQGSDTQYF
TRBJ2-7 | TRBV13 | CASSQTSGETYEQYF
TRBJ2-1 | TRBV18 | CASAGLAAYNEQFF
TRBJ2-7 | TRBV5-1 | CASSSGQGEHEQYF
TRBJ1-2 | TRBV19 | CASSAQVWNYGYTF